This TCR beta chain was identified in a study of blood T cell repertoires in COVID-19. Turning to the study itself: Samples representing acute and convalescent COVID-19 were sourced from the United States, Italy and Spain. The analysed material was cDNA or gDNA that came from T cells, B-cell-depleted T cells, or PBMCs.

In the original workflow: Counts of nucleated cells, estimated from reference gene primer amplification, were obtained. Profiled with immunoSEQ multiplex PCR; TCRdb holds only in-frame clones, not every one. V and J calls plus clone size are reproduced from that table; the DNA served to infer D and trimming. The sample yields some 360,000 clones, roughly 89% seen once. Seattle patients were enrolled while actively infected and followed longitudinally. Germline loops: CDR1 SGHAT, CDR2 FQNNGV. Unmatched junction bases numbered 5, after V lost 4 bases and J lost 6 bases. CDR3 length equals 15 residues. The sequenced sample was peripheral blood. V usage is TRBV11-2 and J usage is TRBJ1-5, with 11 nucleotides matching TRBD1. The TCR comes from a woman between 55 and 75 years old with COVID-19, enrolled during active disease. CDR3 sequence reads: CASSSGQGAGQPQHF. The CDR3 DNA follows: TGTGCCAGCAGCTCCGGACAGGGGGCAGGTCAGCCCCAGCATTTT.